The 6 T cell receptor beta chains below were found in one sample sequenced in a study of blood T cells in healthy people across ages. Using a J-beta primer mix together with a sample-barcoded 5' primer, a second PCR was run for 7 to 11 cycles. MiXCR was run by TCRdb on the 5' RACE reads, yielding one entry per CDR3 protein. The table records 700,000 or so distinct CDR3 sequences, around a fifth of them present only once. Sequencing was performed on blood. These receptors were obtained from a man aged 65 to 85 in good health.

The rearrangement uses TRBV25-1 and TRBJ1-6; maybe TRBD1 (5 bases). The CDR3 has 16 amino acids. Per the germline V gene, CDR1 is MGHDK and CDR2 is SYGVNS. Trimming shortened V by 4 bases and J by 7 bases, and 17 bases separated the two germline ends. CDR3 nucleotides: TGTGCCAGCAGTGGGAACCCAGAGGGACCGAATTCACCCCTCCACTTT. This codes for CASSGNPEGPNSPLHF.

This clonotype has more than one count but fewer than ten. The chain has TRBV12-3 or TRBV12-4 and TRBJ1-2, with a weak D call TRBD1 (5 bases). The CDR3 spans 15 residues. The V end was cut by 6 bases, the J end by 5 bases, with 19 bases between. This chain's CDR3 is CASRSTGGPSYGYTF. CDR3 nucleotide sequence: TGTGCCAGCAGGTCCACGGGGGGACCCTCATATGGCTACACCTTC.

Only a few counts were recorded for this clonotype. The chain has TRBV11-2 and TRBJ2-7; D gene uncertain. V lost 3 bases and J 0 bases, leaving 6 bases between the germline ends. The CDR3 spans 13 residues. Per the germline V gene, CDR1 is SGHAT and CDR2 is FQNNGV. CDR3 amino acids: CASSFSFSYEQYV. The CDR3 DNA is TGTGCCAGCAGCTTTTCATTCTCCTACGAGCAGTACGTC.

At least ten counts were recorded for this clonotype. The chain couples TRBV20-1 to TRBJ2-7; possible D gene TRBD2, 5 bases. CDR1 and CDR2 (germline): DFQATT, SNEGSKA (reference sequence). The CDR3 totals 11 residues. Trimming removed 3 bases from V and 2 bases from J, with 5 bases in between. CDR3 coding DNA: TGCAGTGCTAGGACTACCTACGAGCAGTACTTC. Amino acid sequence: CSARTTYEQYF.

V usage is TRBV20-1 and J usage is TRBJ2-5; D gene ambiguous. V lost 3 bases and J lost 1, with 6 bases in between. Looked up from germline, CDR1 is DFQATT and CDR2 is SNEGSKA (reference sequence). This CDR3 comprises 12 residues. CDR3 residues: CSARDVQETQYF. CDR3 nucleotides: TGCAGTGCTAGGGACGTCCAAGAGACCCAGTACTTC.

DNA for the CDR3: TGTGCCAGCAGCTTAATTATCGGGGCGTCAGATACGCAGTATTTT. This sequence encodes CASSLIIGASDTQYF. The chain is built from TRBV11-2 and TRBJ2-3, with D perhaps given as TRBD1 or TRBD2 (5 bases each). Per the germline V gene, CDR1 is SGHAT and CDR2 is FQNNGV. The CDR3 totals 15 residues. Deletions cut 2 bases from V and 4 bases from J, with 13 bases between.